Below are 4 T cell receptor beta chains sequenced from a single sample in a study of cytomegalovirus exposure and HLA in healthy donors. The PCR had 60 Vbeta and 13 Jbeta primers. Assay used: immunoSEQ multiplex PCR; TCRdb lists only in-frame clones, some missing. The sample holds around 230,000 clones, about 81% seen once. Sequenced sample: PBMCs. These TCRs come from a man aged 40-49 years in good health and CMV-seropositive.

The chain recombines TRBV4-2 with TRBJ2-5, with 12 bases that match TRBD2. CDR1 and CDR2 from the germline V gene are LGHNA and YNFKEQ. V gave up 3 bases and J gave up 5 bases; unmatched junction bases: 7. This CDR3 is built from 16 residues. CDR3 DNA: TGTGCCAGCAGCCATGCCCTAGCGGGAGGGCAGGAGACCCAGTACTTC. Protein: CASSHALAGGQETQYF.

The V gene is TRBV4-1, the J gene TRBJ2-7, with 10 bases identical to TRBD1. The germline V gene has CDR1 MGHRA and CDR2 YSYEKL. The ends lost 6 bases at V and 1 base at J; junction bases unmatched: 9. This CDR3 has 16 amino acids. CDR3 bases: TGCGCCAGCAGTCGAAGCGGGACAGGGGCATCCTACGAGCAGTACGTC. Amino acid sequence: CASSRSGTGASYEQYV.

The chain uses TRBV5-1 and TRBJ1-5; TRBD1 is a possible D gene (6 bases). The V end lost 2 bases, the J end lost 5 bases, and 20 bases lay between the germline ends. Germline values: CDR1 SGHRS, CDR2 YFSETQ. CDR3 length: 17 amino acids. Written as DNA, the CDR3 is TGCGCCAGCAGCTTTGCTCCCCAAGGACAGACGGATCAGCCCCAGCATTTT. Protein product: CASSFAPQGQTDQPQHF.

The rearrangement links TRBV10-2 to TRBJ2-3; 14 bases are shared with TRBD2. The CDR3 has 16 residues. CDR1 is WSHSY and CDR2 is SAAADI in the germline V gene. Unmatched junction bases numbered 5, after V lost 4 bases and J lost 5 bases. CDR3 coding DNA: TGCGCCAGCAGTGGGACCGGGACTAGCGGGGGAGATACGCAGTATTTT. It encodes CASSGTGTSGGDTQYF.